This TCR beta chain was retrieved from a study of CD8 T cell repertoires and HIV-1 epitope variants. The overall study: Twenty-five autologous and known Gag and Nef epitope variant peptides each stimulated T cells separately. Epitopes were three Gag families plus Nef HW9 and YT9.

Repertoires were generated with immunoSEQ multiplex PCR, while TCRdb's copy carries only in-frame clones and drops some. The sample has 4,000 to 6,500 clones; around two thirds are singletons. Overall study findings and caveats: About five clonotypes recognized Nef KF9, one HW9, none TAALDMSHF.

This clone showed up just a few times. Its antigen is not identified. Trimming shortened V by 3 bases and J by 4 bases, and 13 bases separated the two germline ends. Germline V gene sequence: CDR1 MDHEN, CDR2 SYDVKM. The CDR3 runs 15 residues. The chain combines TRBV28 with TRBJ1-5, with D perhaps TRBD1 (5 bases). Sequenced input: cultured CD8+ T cells derived from PBMCs. The TCR originated in a male donor with HIV. The CDR3 sequence: CASSFAGPPNQPQHF. The DNA for the CDR3 is TGTGCCAGCAGTTTTGCAGGGCCCCCAAATCAGCCCCAGCATTTT.